This T cell receptor (beta chain) was identified in a study of cytomegalovirus exposure and HLA in healthy donors. Overall study context: Most genotyped donors, approximately 81% of about 400, had Caucasian-associated genetic ancestry.

About this clone: Its matching antigen is unknown.

Broader study findings: Most subjects' HLA-A and HLA-B alleles were reportedly predicted from TCR beta sequences. The authors later found most CMV-associated TCR beta chains appeared HLA-restricted.

With 60 Vbeta and 13 Jbeta primers, the PCR was carried out. Data came from immunoSEQ multiplex PCR; TCRdb stores just in-frame clones and leaves some out. The sample has over 110,000 clones; roughly 80% are singletons. CDR1 is SGHTA and CDR2 is FQGTGA in the germline V gene. This CDR3 comprises 17 residues. The V end lost 5 bases, the J end lost 0 bases, and 14 bases lay between the germline ends. The specimen was PBMCs. The source is a man aged 35 to 55 in good health and CMV-seronegative. J is TRBJ2-6 and V is TRBV7-3; the D gene is possibly TRBD1 (5 bases). The CDR3 reads CASSRYFGASGANVLTF. The CDR3 nucleotides are TGTGCCAGCAGCCGTTATTTTGGGGCCTCTGGGGCCAACGTCCTGACTTTC.